This TCR beta chain derives from a study of T cells in Graves' hyperthyroidism and ophthalmopathy. Authors of the study amplified TCR beta CDR3 regions from RNA transcripts. In the first-round RT-PCR of the TCR CDR3, the HTBI primer set was used. Via MiXCR, TCRdb re-called the multiplex PCR reads, giving one row per CDR3 protein. Of 610,000 or so distinct CDR3 sequences listed, around 45% are singletons. The CDR3 runs 14 residues. J gave up 6 bases and V 2 bases, and 5 bases lay outside the gene matches. Germline-derived CDR1 and CDR2 are SGHDT and YYEEEE. Input material: peripheral blood or thyroid tissue (not recorded which). V usage is TRBV5-6 and J usage is TRBJ2-7; the match to TRBD2 covers 10 bases. This clonotype was obtained from a young woman with Graves' hyperthyroidism. The CDR3 nucleotides are TGTGCCAGCAGCTTCGGGACTAGCGTCATCGAGCAGTACTTC. Amino acids: CASSFGTSVIEQYF.